These T cell receptor beta chains were read from a single sample in a study of T cell changes during pregnancy in multiple sclerosis. TCRdb keeps only in-frame clones here, not all; method: immunoSEQ multiplex PCR. Altogether tens of thousands of clones are present, under 95% being singletons, with the ten largest covering approximately 0.79%. The specimen comprised CD4+ T cells from peripheral blood mononuclear cells, sampled in the third trimester of pregnancy. All receptors come from a female donor with multiple sclerosis, enrolled in a pregnancy study. Both conserved end residues are part of each CDR3.

CDR3 length | J gene | V gene | CDR3 protein
15 | TRBJ1-1 | TRBV5-4 | CASSIDRLTNTEAFF
11 | TRBJ2-7 | TRBV20-1 | CSARLVYEQYF
12 | TRBJ2-5 | TRBV18 | CASSPVAETQYF
15 | TRBJ2-4 | TRBV12-5 | CASGLSASGTNIQYF
15 | TRBJ2-7 | TRBV10-3 | CAISESNPGRYEQYF
17 | TRBJ2-2 | TRBV4-1 | CASSQGVVAGGTGELFF
15 | TRBJ1-2 | TRBV28 | CASSLSSGANYGYTF
14 | TRBJ2-1 | TRBV6-6 | CASRREDPYNEQFF
13 | TRBJ1-5 | TRBV6-5 | CASARQGNQPQHF
15 | TRBJ2-7 | TRBV5-6 | CASSLFTSATYEQYF
14 | TRBJ1-1 | TRBV18 | CASSPVTADTEAFF
13 | TRBJ2-3 | TRBV2 | CASMASETDTQYF
18 | TRBJ2-3 | TRBV4-2 | CASSQDASGGLMGDTQYF
16 | TRBJ1-5 | TRBV2 | CASRQGTSGVGQPQHF
16 | TRBJ2-2 | TRBV7-7 | CASSLGQATNTGELFF
17 | TRBJ2-1 | TRBV6-1 | CASSDLFSGTSYNEQFF
15 | TRBJ1-5 | TRBV18 | CASSPHRGGNQPQHF
13 | TRBJ2-7 | TRBV28 | CASALAGPYEQYF
13 | TRBJ1-4 | TRBV29-1 | CSARTATDEKLFF
15 | TRBJ2-7 | TRBV6-1 | CASSREIRSSYEQYF
15 | TRBJ1-1 | TRBV6-1 | CASSEVGMGNTEAFF
15 | TRBJ2-7 | TRBV19 | CASTPQGGISYEQYF
17 | TRBJ1-1 | TRBV7-3 | CASSLNPSRTGNTEAFF
13 | TRBJ1-2 | TRBV28 | CASRSGGDYGYTF
13 | TRBJ2-5 | TRBV6-1 | CASREGLWETQYF
15 | TRBJ2-3 | TRBV18 | CASSPPVTAEDTQYF
14 | TRBJ2-7 | TRBV18 | CASSPDRRSYEQYF
14 | TRBJ2-1 | TRBV19 | CASSKIVAGGEQFF
15 | TRBJ2-7 | TRBV11-2 | CASSVGQGLSYEQYF
14 | TRBJ2-7 | TRBV19 | CASSAQGRVNEQYF
16 | TRBJ2-7 | TRBV10-2 | CASSDQVAGELYEQYF
13 | TRBJ1-1 | TRBV29-1 | CSVGHDRNTEAFF
15 | TRBJ2-1 | TRBV5-1 | CASSFGLERYNEQFF
16 | TRBJ2-2 | TRBV6-4 | CASSASGTSHPGELFF
14 | TRBJ2-5 | TRBV7-2 | CASSQDSPQETQYF
13 | TRBJ2-7 | TRBV7-2 | CASRPTGGYEQYF